The clone carrying this T cell receptor beta chain was detected ten times or more. This entry belongs to a study of regulatory T cells in long-lasting Graves disease. Time point of the sample: newly diagnosed GD, antithyroid drugs for less than 3 months. Researchers made the TCR library from RNA that was extracted from PBMCs. Guidelines of the American Thyroid Association were used to diagnose Graves' disease. The TCR beta library used iRepertoire HTBI primers with Arm-PCR amplification of CDR3. TCRdb reanalysed the multiplex PCR reads using MiXCR and keeps one entry per CDR3 protein. Of 300,000 to 400,000 distinct CDR3 sequences listed, around 15% are singletons. Germline lookup yields CDR1 DFQATT and CDR2 SNEGSKA (reference sequence). The CDR3 is 17 amino acids. Trimming took 0 bases from V and 6 from J; bases not matched to a gene: 16.

The sequence came from a female donor with Graves disease. This specimen was peripheral blood mononuclear cells (PBMCs), taken at new diagnosis, from a patient treated with antithyroid drugs. The rearrangement uses TRBV20-1 and TRBJ1-2; 7 bases align to TRBD1. The CDR3 spells CSARDLLGRGRLDGYTF. DNA of the CDR3: TGCAGTGCTAGAGACCTATTGGGAAGGGGGCGTCTTGATGGCTACACCTTC.